These T cell receptor beta chains were read from a single sample in a study of blood T cell repertoires in COVID-19. The data were produced by immunoSEQ multiplex PCR, yet TCRdb's version contains in-frame clones alone and is incomplete. The sample shows approximately 29,000 clones, 88% of them seen only once. Sequencing input: peripheral blood. Receptors originate from a human donor with active COVID-19. The donor label of this sample is uncertain. CDR3s include the opening cysteine and the closing phenylalanine or tryptophan. D genes are given only for firm matches. Size is stated for part of the rows, as once, few or many counts, or as a class when the clone is expanded.

CASSARDRGSYNEQFF,TGTGCCAGTAGTGCCCGGGACAGGGGGTCCTACAATGAGCAGTTCTTC,16,TRBJ2-1,TRBD1,TRBV19,.
CASSAGDGNSPLHF,TGTGCCAGCAGCGCGGGGGATGGAAACTCACCCCTCCACTTT,14,TRBJ1-6,.,TRBV9,.
CASSPPKQGSYGYTF,TGTGCCAGCAGCCCCCCCAAACAGGGATCCTATGGCTACACCTTC,15,TRBJ1-2,.,TRBV5-4,.
CASSYNRPDTQYF,TGTGCCAGCAGTTACAACAGGCCAGATACGCAGTATTTT,13,TRBJ2-3,.,TRBV6-6,.
CASSQDPPGGPVGTGELFF,TGCGCCAGCAGCCAAGATCCCCCGGGGGGGCCGGTCGGCACCGGGGAGCTGTTTTTT,19,TRBJ2-2,TRBD2,TRBV4-3,once
CASSYSISSYEQYF,TGTGCCAGCAGTTACTCGATTAGCTCCTACGAGCAGTACTTC,14,TRBJ2-7,.,TRBV6-5,.
CASRTQGGTEAFF,TGTGCCAGTAGGACACAGGGGGGCACTGAAGCTTTCTTT,13,TRBJ1-1,TRBD1,TRBV19,.
CASSNPITASGRVNEQFF,TGTGCCAGCAGCAACCCCATCACCGCATCGGGGAGGGTAAATGAGCAGTTCTTC,18,TRBJ2-1,TRBD2,TRBV7-8,.
CASSLDPQESREQYF,TGTGCCAGCAGCTTAGACCCCCAAGAATCTAGAGAGCAGTACTTC,15,TRBJ2-7,.,TRBV7-6,.
CTSSQRGTSGGFTDTQYF,TGCACCAGCAGCCAGAGGGGGACTAGCGGGGGGTTCACAGATACGCAGTATTTT,18,TRBJ2-3,.,TRBV1,.
CASSTGGAYSGELFF,TGTGCCAGCAGCACAGGGGGCGCATATTCCGGGGAGCTGTTTTTT,15,TRBJ2-2,TRBD1,TRBV6-5,.
CASSLKQGSGGELFF,TGTGCCAGCAGCTTGAAACAGGGTAGTGGCGGGGAGCTGTTTTTT,15,TRBJ2-2,.,TRBV5-4,.
CATSDPFIIGGREWNQPQHF,TGTGCCACCAGTGATCCGTTCATTATCGGAGGGCGAGAATGGAATCAGCCCCAGCATTTT,20,TRBJ1-5,.,TRBV24-1,.
CASSERSGSTDTQYF,TGTGCCAGCAGTGAACGTAGCGGAAGCACAGATACGCAGTATTTT,15,TRBJ2-3,.,TRBV2,.
CASRRTAGDGELFF,TGCGCCAGCAGAAGGACAGCGGGGGACGGGGAGCTGTTTTTT,14,TRBJ2-2,TRBD2,TRBV5-1,.
CASSSRQGRNYGYTF,TGCGCCAGCAGCTCTCGACAGGGACGGAACTATGGCTACACCTTC,15,TRBJ1-2,TRBD1,TRBV5-1,.
CASSEAPGFAGELFF,TGTGCCAGCAGTGAAGCGCCGGGGTTCGCCGGGGAGCTGTTTTTT,15,TRBJ2-2,.,TRBV2,.
CASSSATTGQETQYF,TGTGCCAGCAGTTCAGCCACGACAGGGCAAGAGACCCAGTACTTC,15,TRBJ2-5,TRBD1,TRBV27,.
CASSADGGEPYNEQFF,TGTGCCAGCAGTGCAGACGGGGGGGAACCCTACAATGAGCAGTTCTTC,16,TRBJ2-1,TRBD2,TRBV2,.
CASSVGTVNTGELFF,TGTGCCAGCAGCGTAGGAACGGTGAACACCGGGGAGCTGTTTTTT,15,TRBJ2-2,.,TRBV9,once
CASTDGEGYTDTQYF,TGTGCCAGCACCGACGGGGAGGGATACACAGATACGCAGTATTTT,15,TRBJ2-3,TRBD2,TRBV4-2,once
CASSLDPRSSYEQYF,TGTGCCAGCAGCTTGGATCCGCGAAGCTCCTACGAGCAGTACTTC,15,TRBJ2-7,.,TRBV5-8,.
CASSVGRTGGAGETQYF,TGTGCCAGCAGCGTAGGACGGACCGGGGGGGCCGGAGAGACCCAGTACTTC,17,TRBJ2-5,TRBD2,TRBV9,.
CASSTQTGPTYEQYF,TGTGCCAGTAGTACCCAGACAGGTCCGACCTACGAGCAGTACTTC,15,TRBJ2-7,.,TRBV19,.
CASSFFLAALTDTQYF,TGTGCCAGCAGTTTTTTTCTAGCGGCACTCACAGATACGCAGTATTTT,16,TRBJ2-3,TRBD2,TRBV27,.
CASSQDRTSGSLTYNEQFF,TGTGCCAGCAGCCAAGATAGGACTAGCGGTTCTCTCACCTACAATGAGCAGTTCTTC,19,TRBJ2-1,TRBD2,TRBV3-1/TRBV3-2,.
CASSARQQETQYF,TGTGCCAGCAGCGCCCGACAACAAGAGACCCAGTACTTC,13,TRBJ2-5,.,TRBV7-4,.
CASSGHGNTIYF,TGTGCCAGCAGTGGACACGGAAACACCATATATTTT,12,TRBJ1-3,.,TRBV6-6,once
CASSQDAGFQPQHF,TGTGCCAGCAGCCAAGATGCGGGTTTCCAGCCCCAGCATTTT,14,TRBJ1-5,.,TRBV4-2,.
CASSLRLAGLQTYEQYF,TGTGCCAGCAGCCTCCGACTAGCGGGGCTGCAAACCTACGAGCAGTACTTC,17,TRBJ2-7,TRBD2,TRBV6-2/TRBV6-3,.
CASSPQSTGHHNQPQHF,TGTGCCAGCAGCCCACAATCCACGGGACACCACAATCAGCCCCAGCATTTT,17,TRBJ1-5,.,TRBV7-3,once
CSVSDGNQPQHF,TGCAGCGTGAGCGACGGAAATCAGCCCCAGCATTTT,12,TRBJ1-5,.,TRBV29-1,.
CASRRAGTGGMNTEAFF,TGTGCCAGCAGACGCGCCGGGACAGGGGGCATGAACACTGAAGCTTTCTTT,17,TRBJ1-1,TRBD1,TRBV7-9,.
CASSTGLAVDTQYF,TGTGCCAGCAGCACCGGACTAGCAGTGGATACGCAGTATTTT,14,TRBJ2-3,TRBD2,TRBV3-1/TRBV3-2,once
CASSAAAAGNTGELFF,TGTGCCAGCAGCGCTGCAGCAGCGGGGAACACCGGGGAGCTGTTTTTT,16,TRBJ2-2,.,TRBV7-2,.
CASSQALAGPYEQYF,TGTGCCAGCAGCCAAGCTCTAGCGGGACCCTACGAGCAGTACTTC,15,TRBJ2-7,TRBD2,TRBV3-1/TRBV3-2,.
CARSLGESGQGKNQPQHF,TGTGCCAGAAGCTTAGGTGAATCGGGACAGGGGAAAAATCAGCCCCAGCATTTT,18,TRBJ1-5,.,TRBV7-5,.
CASSLEQVDNIQYF,TGTGCCAGCAGCTTGGAACAGGTTGACAACATTCAGTACTTC,14,TRBJ2-4,.,TRBV7-8,.
CASSPGRGNYGYTF,TGTGCCAGCAGCCCCGGCAGGGGGAACTATGGCTACACCTTC,14,TRBJ1-2,TRBD1,TRBV6-4,.
CASSVGNRENYGYTF,TGTGCCAGCAGCGTAGGTAACAGGGAAAACTATGGCTACACCTTC,15,TRBJ1-2,.,TRBV9,.
CASSLDGGYGYTF,TGTGCCAGCAGCTTGGACGGGGGCTATGGCTACACCTTC,13,TRBJ1-2,.,TRBV5-4,few
CASSYTSRGGLYTGELFF,TGCGCCAGCAGCTACACCTCGCGGGGGGGCCTATACACCGGGGAGCTGTTTTTT,18,TRBJ2-2,TRBD2,TRBV5-1,.
CASSSPILGDTQYF,TGTGCCAGCAGTTCACCTATTCTCGGGGATACGCAGTATTTT,14,TRBJ2-3,.,TRBV7-2,.
CASSFASGGDYGYTF,TGTGCCAGCAGCTTCGCTTCGGGAGGGGATTATGGCTACACCTTC,15,TRBJ1-2,.,TRBV7-9,.
CASSLVGREGYTF,TGTGCCAGCAGCTTAGTGGGCAGGGAAGGCTACACCTTC,13,TRBJ1-2,.,TRBV7-2,.
CSVFHRGPAFF,TGCAGCGTTTTTCACAGGGGACCAGCTTTCTTT,11,TRBJ1-1,TRBD1,TRBV29-1,.
CATSRGAGASSYNEQFF,TGTGCCACCAGCAGAGGAGCGGGGGCGAGCTCCTACAATGAGCAGTTCTTC,17,TRBJ2-1,TRBD2,TRBV15,.
CASSFPRTGGYEQYF,TGTGCCAGCAGCTTCCCACGAACAGGGGGCTACGAGCAGTACTTC,15,TRBJ2-7,TRBD1,TRBV7-9,.
CATSIRDREGGYTF,TGTGCCACCAGCATCCGGGACAGGGAGGGTGGCTACACCTTC,14,TRBJ1-2,TRBD1,TRBV15,.
CATSDNGLSQAFF,TGTGCCACCAGTGATAATGGCCTTTCTCAAGCTTTCTTT,13,TRBJ1-1,.,TRBV24-1,.
CASSSGQGAPGSQFF,TGTGCCAGCAGTTCCGGACAGGGGGCGCCAGGTTCGCAGTTCTTC,15,TRBJ2-1,TRBD1,TRBV6-2/TRBV6-3,.
CASKRGSQPQHF,TGTGCCAGCAAACGGGGATCGCAGCCCCAGCATTTT,12,TRBJ1-5,.,TRBV12-3/TRBV12-4,.
CASSIPEPRNYGYTF,TGTGCCAGTAGTATTCCCGAACCCCGGAACTATGGCTACACCTTC,15,TRBJ1-2,.,TRBV19,.
CASKEQSGGRETQYF,TGTGCCAGCAAGGAGCAGTCGGGGGGTAGGGAGACCCAGTACTTC,15,TRBJ2-5,TRBD2,TRBV2,.